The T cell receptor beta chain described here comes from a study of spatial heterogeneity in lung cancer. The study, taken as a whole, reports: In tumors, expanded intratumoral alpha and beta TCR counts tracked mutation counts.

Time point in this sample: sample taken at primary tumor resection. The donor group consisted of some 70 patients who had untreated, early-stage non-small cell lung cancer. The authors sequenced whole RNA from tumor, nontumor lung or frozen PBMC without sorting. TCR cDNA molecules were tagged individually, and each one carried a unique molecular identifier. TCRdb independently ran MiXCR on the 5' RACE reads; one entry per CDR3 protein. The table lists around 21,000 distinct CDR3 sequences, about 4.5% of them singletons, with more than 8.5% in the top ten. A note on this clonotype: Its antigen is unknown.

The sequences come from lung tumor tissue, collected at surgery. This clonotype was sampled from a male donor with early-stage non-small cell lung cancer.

The CDR3 spells CASSFPESFDTQYF. The CDR3 DNA reads TGCGCCAGCAGCTTCCCAGAAAGTTTTGATACGCAGTATTTT. The chain links TRBV5-1 to TRBJ2-3; no reliable D call. Germline CDR1 is SGHRS and CDR2 is YFSETQ. Between the trimmed V and J ends, which lost 2 bases and 6 bases, there was a span of 13 bases. The CDR3 contains 14 residues.